A selection of T cell receptor beta chains follows, all from one sample in a study of technical replicates of blood from several donors. Sequenced by immunoSEQ multiplex PCR; TCRdb stores in-frame clones only, minus some. Of about 82,000 clones listed, roughly 92% were seen once; the top ten hold about 0.26%. The source material was T cells isolated from PBMCs. The receptors originated from a human donor in good health. Both conserved end residues are trimmed from each CDR3.

J,V,CDR3
TRBJ1-1,TRBV5-1,ASSFRDRGVPEAF
TRBJ1-2,TRBV6-6,ASSQDVQGGYT
TRBJ1-2,TRBV13,ASSHGTGDYGYT
TRBJ2-2,TRBV14,ASSQDSFGLAVNTGELF
TRBJ1-2,TRBV6-5,ASSPAYQTGRGYT
TRBJ1-1,TRBV7-9,ASSPYTPRNEAF
TRBJ1-2,TRBV5-4,ASSSITGYYT
TRBJ2-3,TRBV28,ASSPRTRLSTDTQY
TRBJ1-3,TRBV29-1,SVDRSPPSGNTIY
TRBJ2-7,TRBV5-4,ASSLTSGNFMGGTYEQY
TRBJ2-7,TRBV29-1,SVEVSRRREQY
TRBJ1-4,TRBV6-5,ASRGGGEKLF
TRBJ1-4,TRBV6-6,ASSTGGASEKLF
TRBJ2-1,TRBV5-6,ASSSTGTSLYNEQF
TRBJ1-2,TRBV4-1,ASSQEQGHGYT
TRBJ2-7,TRBV7-9,ASSLVGGYEQY
TRBJ2-7,TRBV5-6,ASSFLVAAGVYEQY
TRBJ2-7,TRBV5-1,ASSLGQTLGYEQY
TRBJ2-7,TRBV2,ASRGLAGGPLGIYEQY
TRBJ1-3,TRBV4-2,ASSQEGGNSGNTIY
TRBJ2-7,TRBV6-1,ASSETLGTQRVGQY
TRBJ1-1,TRBV10-3,AISPSGKNTEAF
TRBJ2-3,TRBV2,ASSEGVAGVDTQY
TRBJ2-2,TRBV7-6,ASSTITSPAGELF
TRBJ2-2,TRBV7-9,ASSFSGGKNTGELF
TRBJ2-3,TRBV7-9,ASSLTGVADTQY
TRBJ2-2,TRBV2,ASSDGRAGELF
TRBJ2-7,TRBV4-1,ASSQEFRPGGPYEQY
TRBJ2-1,TRBV19,ASSVNRLAGDEQF
TRBJ1-2,TRBV11-3,ASSPPDNNYGYT
TRBJ1-6,TRBV11-3,ASRIQGNSPLH
TRBJ2-2,TRBV9,ASSVAGQGITGELF
TRBJ2-7,TRBV2,ASLILAKLSYEQY
TRBJ1-5,TRBV6-5,ASSPTGFSNQPQH
TRBJ2-7,TRBV6-1,ASSTSGRGAYEQY
TRBJ2-1,TRBV7-2,ASSARLAGGVYNEQF
TRBJ1-1,TRBV9,ASSAEGAWNTEAF
TRBJ2-7,TRBV5-1,ASSPDSGRALEQY
TRBJ2-3,TRBV6-4,ASSDGPTDTQY
TRBJ1-5,TRBV5-1,ASSWRPGQGTQPQH
TRBJ2-1,TRBV27,ASTRAGGTSSYNEQF
TRBJ2-3,TRBV2,ASTGLAGGRDTQY